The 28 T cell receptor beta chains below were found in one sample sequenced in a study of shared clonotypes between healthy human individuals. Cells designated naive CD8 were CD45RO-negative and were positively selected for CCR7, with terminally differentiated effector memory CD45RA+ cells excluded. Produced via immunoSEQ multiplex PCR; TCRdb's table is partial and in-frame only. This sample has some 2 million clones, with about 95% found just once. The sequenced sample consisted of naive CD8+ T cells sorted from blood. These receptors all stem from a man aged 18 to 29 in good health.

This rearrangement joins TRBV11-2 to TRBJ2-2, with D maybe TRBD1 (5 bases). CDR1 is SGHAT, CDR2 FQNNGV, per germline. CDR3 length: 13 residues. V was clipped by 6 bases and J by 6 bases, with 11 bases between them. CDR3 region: CASSRGGPGELFF. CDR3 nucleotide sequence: TGTGCCAGCAGTAGGGGTGGACCCGGGGAGCTGTTTTTT.

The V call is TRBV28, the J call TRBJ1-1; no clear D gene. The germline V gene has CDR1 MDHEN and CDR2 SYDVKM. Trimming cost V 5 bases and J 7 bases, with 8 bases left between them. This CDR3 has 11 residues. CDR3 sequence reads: CASSDWSEAFF. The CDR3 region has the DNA TGTGCCAGCAGTGATTGGAGTGAAGCTTTCTTT.

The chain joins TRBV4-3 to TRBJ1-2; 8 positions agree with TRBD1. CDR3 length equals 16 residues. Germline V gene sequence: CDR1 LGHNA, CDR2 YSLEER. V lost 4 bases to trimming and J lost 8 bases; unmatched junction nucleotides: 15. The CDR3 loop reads CASSPQGTGSYVGYTF. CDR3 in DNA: TGCGCCAGCAGCCCTCAAGGGACAGGAAGCTATGTAGGCTACACCTTC.

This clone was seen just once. Here the CDR3 DNA reads TGCAGCGTTTTAAGGGGAAACGGCGGGGAGCTGTTTTTT. It codes for CSVLRGNGGELFF. The chain employs TRBV29-1 and TRBJ2-2, with D perhaps TRBD1 (5 bases). The CDR3 is 13 amino acids. Germline V gene lookup returns CDR1 SQVTM and CDR2 ANQGSEA. Trimming removed 5 bases from V and 7 bases from J, with 14 bases in between.

CDR3 in DNA: TGCAGCGTTGTAATGGGAGCCACCACAGATACGCAGTATTTT. Translating it yields CSVVMGATTDTQYF. The chain joins TRBV29-1 to TRBJ2-3, with D perhaps matching TRBD2 (5 bases). CDR1 SQVTM and CDR2 ANQGSEA come from the germline V gene. Trimming stripped 4 bases from V and 2 bases from J, with 13 bases between. The length of the CDR3 is 14 residues.

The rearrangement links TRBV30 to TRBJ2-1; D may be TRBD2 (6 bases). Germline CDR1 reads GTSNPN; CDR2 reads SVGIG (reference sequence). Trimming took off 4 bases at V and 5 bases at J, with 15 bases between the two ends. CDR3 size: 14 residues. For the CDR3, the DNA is TGTGCCTGGACTGGCGGGGAGGTTAACAATGAGCAGTTCTTC. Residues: CAWTGGEVNNEQFF.

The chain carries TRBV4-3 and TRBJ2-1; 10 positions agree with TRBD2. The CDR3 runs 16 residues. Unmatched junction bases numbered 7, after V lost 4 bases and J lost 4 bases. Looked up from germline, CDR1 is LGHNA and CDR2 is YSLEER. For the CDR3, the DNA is TGCGCCAGCAGCCCAGTTCTAGCGGGAGAATACAATGAGCAGTTCTTC. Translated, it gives CASSPVLAGEYNEQFF.

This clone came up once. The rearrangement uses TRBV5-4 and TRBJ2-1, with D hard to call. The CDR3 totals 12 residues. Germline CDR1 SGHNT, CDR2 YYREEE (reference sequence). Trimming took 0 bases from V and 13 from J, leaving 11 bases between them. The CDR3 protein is CASSLGGSIQFF. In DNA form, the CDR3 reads TGTGCCAGCAGCTTGGGCGGCTCCATCCAGTTCTTC.

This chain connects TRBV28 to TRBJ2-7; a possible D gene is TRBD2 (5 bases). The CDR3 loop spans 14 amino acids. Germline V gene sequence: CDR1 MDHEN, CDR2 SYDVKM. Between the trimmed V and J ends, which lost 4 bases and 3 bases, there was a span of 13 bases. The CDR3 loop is CASSSLEAGYEQYF. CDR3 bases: TGTGCCAGCAGTTCCCTTGAGGCGGGCTACGAGCAGTACTTC.

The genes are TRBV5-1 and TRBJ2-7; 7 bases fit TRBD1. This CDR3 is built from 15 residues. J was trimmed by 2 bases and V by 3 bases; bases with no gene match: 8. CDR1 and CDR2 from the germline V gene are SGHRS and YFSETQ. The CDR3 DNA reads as TGCGCCAGCAGCTCGGGCCCGGGACAGACCTACGAGCAGTACTTC. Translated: CASSSGPGQTYEQYF.

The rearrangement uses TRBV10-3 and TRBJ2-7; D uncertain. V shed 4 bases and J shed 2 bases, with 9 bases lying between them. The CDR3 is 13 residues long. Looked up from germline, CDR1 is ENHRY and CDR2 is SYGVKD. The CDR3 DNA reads TGTGCCATCAGTGGGACGGCCGCCTACGAGCAGTACTTC. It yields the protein CAISGTAAYEQYF.

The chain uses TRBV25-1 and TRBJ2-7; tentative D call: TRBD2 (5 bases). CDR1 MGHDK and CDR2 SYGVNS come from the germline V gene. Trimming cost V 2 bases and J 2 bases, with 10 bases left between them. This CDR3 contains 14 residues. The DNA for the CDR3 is TGTGCCAGCAGTGAAGGTGCCGGGACCTACGAGCAGTACTTC. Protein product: CASSEGAGTYEQYF.

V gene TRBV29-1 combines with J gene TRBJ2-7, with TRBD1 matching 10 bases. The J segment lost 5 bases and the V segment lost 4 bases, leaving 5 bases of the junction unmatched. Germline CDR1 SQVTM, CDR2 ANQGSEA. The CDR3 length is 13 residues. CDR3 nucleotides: TGCAGCGTTGTGGAGACAGGGGGCGACGAGCAGTACTTC. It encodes CSVVETGGDEQYF.

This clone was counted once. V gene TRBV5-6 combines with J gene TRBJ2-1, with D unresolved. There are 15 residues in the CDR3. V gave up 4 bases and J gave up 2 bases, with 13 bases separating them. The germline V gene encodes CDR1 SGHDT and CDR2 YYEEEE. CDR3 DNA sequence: TGTGCCAGCAGCGGCAGATCCCATACCTACAATGAGCAGTTCTTC. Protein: CASSGRSHTYNEQFF.

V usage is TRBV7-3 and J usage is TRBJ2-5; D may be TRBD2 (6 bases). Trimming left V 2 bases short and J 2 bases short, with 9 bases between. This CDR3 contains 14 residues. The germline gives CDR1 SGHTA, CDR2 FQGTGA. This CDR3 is CASSLSGGQETQYF. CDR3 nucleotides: TGTGCCAGCAGCTTATCTGGGGGGCAAGAGACCCAGTACTTC.

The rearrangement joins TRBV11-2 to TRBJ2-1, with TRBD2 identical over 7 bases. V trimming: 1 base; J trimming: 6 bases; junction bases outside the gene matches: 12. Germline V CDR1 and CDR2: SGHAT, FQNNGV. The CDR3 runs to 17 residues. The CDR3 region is CASSLVKGLPPGNEQFF. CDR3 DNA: TGTGCCAGCAGCTTAGTTAAGGGACTACCACCGGGCAATGAGCAGTTCTTC. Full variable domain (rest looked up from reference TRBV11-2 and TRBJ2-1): EAGVAQSPRYKIIEKRQSVAFWCNPISGHATLYWYQQILGQGPKLLIQFQNNGVVDDSQLPKDRFSAERLKGVDSTLKIQPAKLEDSAVYLCASSLVKGLPPGNEQFFGPGTRLTVL.

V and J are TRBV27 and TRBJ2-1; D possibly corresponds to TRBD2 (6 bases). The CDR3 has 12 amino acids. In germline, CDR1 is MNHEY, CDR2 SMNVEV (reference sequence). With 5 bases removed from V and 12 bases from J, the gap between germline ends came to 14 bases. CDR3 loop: CASSLKAGPQFF. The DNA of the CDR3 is TGTGCCAGCAGTCTCAAAGCGGGCCCGCAGTTCTTC.

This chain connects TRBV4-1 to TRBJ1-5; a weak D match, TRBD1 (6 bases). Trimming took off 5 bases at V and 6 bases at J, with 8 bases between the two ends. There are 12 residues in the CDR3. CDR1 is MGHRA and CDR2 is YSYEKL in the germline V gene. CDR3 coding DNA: TGCGCCAGCAGCGAAGGGGGTCAGCCCCAGCATTTT. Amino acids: CASSEGGQPQHF.

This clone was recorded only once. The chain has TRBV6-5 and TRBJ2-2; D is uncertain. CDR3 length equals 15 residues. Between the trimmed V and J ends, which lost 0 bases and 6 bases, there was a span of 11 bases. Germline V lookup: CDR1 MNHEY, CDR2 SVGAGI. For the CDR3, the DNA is TGTGCCAGCAGTTACTCGTGGGGATCGGCCGGGGAGCTGTTTTTT. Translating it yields CASSYSWGSAGELFF.

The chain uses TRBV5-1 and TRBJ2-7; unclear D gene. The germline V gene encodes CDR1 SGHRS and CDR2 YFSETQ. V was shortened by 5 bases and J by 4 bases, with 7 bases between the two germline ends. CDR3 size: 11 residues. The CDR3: CASSNQYEQYF. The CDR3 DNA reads TGCGCCAGCAGTAATCAGTACGAGCAGTACTTC.

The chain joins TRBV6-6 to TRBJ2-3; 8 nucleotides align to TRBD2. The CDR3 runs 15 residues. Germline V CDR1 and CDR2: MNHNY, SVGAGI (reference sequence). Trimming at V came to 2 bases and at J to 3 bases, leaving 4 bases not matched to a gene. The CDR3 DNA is TGTGCCAGCAGTTACCAGACTAGCGCTACAGATACGCAGTATTTT. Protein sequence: CASSYQTSATDTQYF.

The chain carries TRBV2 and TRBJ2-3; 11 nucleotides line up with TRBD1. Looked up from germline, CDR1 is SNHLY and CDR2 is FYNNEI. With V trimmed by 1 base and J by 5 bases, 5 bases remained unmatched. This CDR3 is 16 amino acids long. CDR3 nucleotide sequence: TGTGCCAGCAGTGAAGGGGACAGGGGGATAGGAGATACGCAGTATTTT. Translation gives CASSEGDRGIGDTQYF.

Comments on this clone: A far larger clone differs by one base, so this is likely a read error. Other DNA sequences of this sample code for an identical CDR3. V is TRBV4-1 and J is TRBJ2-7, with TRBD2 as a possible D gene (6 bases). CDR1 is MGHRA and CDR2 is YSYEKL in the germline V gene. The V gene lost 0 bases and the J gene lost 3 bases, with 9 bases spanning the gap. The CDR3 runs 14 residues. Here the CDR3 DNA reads TGCGCCAGCAGCCAAGATCGGGGGTTCTACGAGCAGTACTTC. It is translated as CASSQDRGFYEQYF.

The CDR3: CASSSRGTGSSYNEQFF. The DNA of the CDR3 is TGTGCCAGCAGCTCGCGGGGGACGGGGAGCTCCTACAATGAGCAGTTCTTC. V and J are TRBV5-6 and TRBJ2-1; 7 bases line up with TRBD2. This CDR3 is built from 17 residues. CDR1 and CDR2 from the germline V gene are SGHDT and YYEEEE. Trimming at V came to 3 bases and at J to 0 bases, leaving 9 bases not matched to a gene.

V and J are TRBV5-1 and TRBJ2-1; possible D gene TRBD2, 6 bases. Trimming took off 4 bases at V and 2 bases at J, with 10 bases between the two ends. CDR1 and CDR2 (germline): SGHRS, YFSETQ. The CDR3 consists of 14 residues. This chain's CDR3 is CASSDSGTYNEQFF. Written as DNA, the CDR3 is TGCGCCAGCAGCGATAGCGGTACCTACAATGAGCAGTTCTTC.

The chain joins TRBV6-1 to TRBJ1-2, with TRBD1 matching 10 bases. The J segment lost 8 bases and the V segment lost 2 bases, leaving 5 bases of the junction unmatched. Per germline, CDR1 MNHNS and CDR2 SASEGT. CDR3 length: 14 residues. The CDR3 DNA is TGTGCCAGCAGTGAACCTGGGACAGGGGAGGGCTACACCTTC. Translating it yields CASSEPGTGEGYTF.

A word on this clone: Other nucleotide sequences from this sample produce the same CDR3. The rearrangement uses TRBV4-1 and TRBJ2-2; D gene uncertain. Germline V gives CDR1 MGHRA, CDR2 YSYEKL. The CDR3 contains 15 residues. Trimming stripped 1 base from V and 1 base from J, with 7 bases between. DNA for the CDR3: TGCGCCAGCAGCCAAGTCGCAGGGAACACCGGGGAGCTGTTTTTT. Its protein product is CASSQVAGNTGELFF.

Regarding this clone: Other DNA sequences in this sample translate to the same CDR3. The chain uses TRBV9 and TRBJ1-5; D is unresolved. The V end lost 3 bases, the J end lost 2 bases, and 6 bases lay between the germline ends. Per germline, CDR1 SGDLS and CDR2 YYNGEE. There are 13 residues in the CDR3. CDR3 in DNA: TGTGCCAGCAGCGCCGTAGGCAATCAGCCCCAGCATTTT. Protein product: CASSAVGNQPQHF.